There are many counts of the clone carrying this T cell receptor (beta chain). Its specificity is unknown. The CDR3 is 12 residues long. Trimming cost V 1 base and J 6 bases, with 7 bases left between them. Germline loops: CDR1 SEHNR, CDR2 FQNEAQ (reference sequence). Every isolated RNA sample was fully reverse transcribed, so sequencing captured expressed TCRB transcripts. Method: immunoSEQ multiplex PCR; TCRdb's copy keeps in-frame clones and lacks some. The profile covers under 300,000 clones, with around 13% appearing a single time and 0.015% to 0.02% taken by the ten largest. The sample comes from a study of beta chain features in type 1 diabetes. Points from the study as a whole: Compared with healthy donors, patients appeared to share more similar naive, central memory and regulatory TCRB repertoires. When Type 1 diabetes patients were examined, their TCRB CDR3s proved moderately but significantly shorter in all four CD4+ subsets.

The chain is built from TRBV7-9 and TRBJ2-7; TRBD2 is a possible D gene (5 bases). This TCR came from a man aged 30-40 years with type 1 diabetes. Source material: naive CD4+ T cells from blood. CDR3: CASSLGRGEQYF. Here the CDR3 DNA reads TGTGCCAGCAGCTTAGGCCGGGGCGAGCAGTACTTC.